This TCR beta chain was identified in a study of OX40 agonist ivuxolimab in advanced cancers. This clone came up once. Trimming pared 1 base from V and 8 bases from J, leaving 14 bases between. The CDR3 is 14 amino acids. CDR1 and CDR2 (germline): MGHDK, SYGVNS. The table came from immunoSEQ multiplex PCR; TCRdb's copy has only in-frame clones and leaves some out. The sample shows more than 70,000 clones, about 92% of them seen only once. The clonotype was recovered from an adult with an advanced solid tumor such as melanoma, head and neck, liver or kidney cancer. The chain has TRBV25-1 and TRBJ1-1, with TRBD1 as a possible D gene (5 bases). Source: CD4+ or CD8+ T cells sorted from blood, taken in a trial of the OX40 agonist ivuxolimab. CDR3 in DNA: TGTGCCAGCAGTGAATCTGGGTCCCCAGGGGAAGCTTTCTTT. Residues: CASSESGSPGEAFF.